This entry lists 8 T cell receptor beta chains sequenced from one sample in a study of blood T cell repertoires in COVID-19. Only in-frame clones appear in the TCRdb table, and some are missing; sequencing was by immunoSEQ multiplex PCR. The sample yields some 160,000 clones, over 70% seen once. Material: peripheral blood. All receptors come from a man aged 50 to 60 with active or convalescent COVID-19.

This chain uses TRBV19 with TRBJ2-1; 7 bases agree with TRBD1. V lost 5 bases to trimming and J lost 4 bases; unmatched junction nucleotides: 2. Germline V gene lookup returns CDR1 LNHDA and CDR2 SQIVND (reference sequence). The CDR3 has 13 amino acids. The CDR3 DNA reads TGTGCCAGTAGTTTGGGACAGTACAATGAGCAGTTCTTC. Translating it yields CASSLGQYNEQFF.

This chain joins TRBV23-1 and TRBJ1-2, with D unresolved. TRBV23-1 is marked as an open reading frame, function uncertain. The germline V and J ends were trimmed by 9 bases and 4 bases, with 9 bases remaining between them. The CDR3 runs to 11 residues. CDR3 amino acids: CARGLLYGYTF. CDR3 nucleotides: TGCGCCAGAGGACTCCTCTATGGCTACACCTTC.

This clone has more than one count but fewer than ten. Different DNA sequences within this sample yield the same CDR3. The CDR3 DNA sequence: TGTGCCATCAGTCCAGGACAGGGCAATCAGCCCCAGCATTTT. Translated, it gives CAISPGQGNQPQHF. V gene TRBV10-3 combines with J gene TRBJ1-5; 7 bases are a match to TRBD1. The CDR3 runs 14 residues. The germline gives CDR1 ENHRY, CDR2 SYGVKD. With V trimmed by 5 bases and J by 2 bases, 3 bases remained unmatched.

The chain has TRBV21-1 and TRBJ1-6. TRBV21-1 is a pseudogene segment. The CDR3 runs 17 residues. The CDR3 region is CASSNGGVAGYNSPLHF. CDR3 nucleotide sequence: TGTGCCAGCAGCAACGGCGGGGTCGCGGGATATAATTCACCCCTCCACTTT.

V and J are TRBV6-5 and TRBJ1-6; 7 bases agree with TRBD1. Unmatched junction bases numbered 9, after V lost 6 bases and J lost 7 bases. The germline CDR1 and CDR2 sequences are MNHEY and SVGAGI. The CDR3 loop spans 15 amino acids. The CDR3 DNA reads TGTGCCAGCAGCCGACAGGGCAGGGGGAATTCACCCCTCCACTTT. Translated: CASSRQGRGNSPLHF.

This rearrangement joins TRBV28 to TRBJ1-2, with 10 bases matching TRBD1. The germline V gene has CDR1 MDHEN and CDR2 SYDVKM. The CDR3 contains 16 residues. J lost 3 bases, V lost 3 bases, and 7 bases had no gene match. In nucleotides, the CDR3 is TGTGCCAGCAGTTTGACAGGGGGCCCCCTAGACTATGGCTACACCTTC. Protein product: CASSLTGGPLDYGYTF.

The chain couples TRBV5-6 to TRBJ1-5, with TRBD1 matching 7 bases. V lost 2 bases and J lost 6; bases outside the gene matches: 5. The CDR3 length is 14 residues. In germline, CDR1 is SGHDT, CDR2 YYEEEE. Here the CDR3 reads CASSLQGMGQPQHF. The CDR3 coding sequence is TGTGCCAGCAGCTTACAGGGGATGGGTCAGCCCCAGCATTTT.

The genes are TRBV5-1 and TRBJ2-1, with 9 bases identical to TRBD2. Germline V CDR1 and CDR2: SGHRS, YFSETQ. The J segment lost 0 bases and the V segment lost 3 bases, leaving 4 bases of the junction unmatched. This CDR3 contains 16 residues. CDR3 sequence reads: CASSSNSGSSYNEQFF. CDR3 nucleotides: TGCGCCAGCAGCTCTAATAGCGGGAGCTCCTACAATGAGCAGTTCTTC.